The next 17 T cell receptor beta chains were all read from a single sample in a study of metastatic and nonmetastatic thyroid tumors. No patient received treatment before thyroid surgery. TCRdb re-processed the PCR reads through MiXCR. The table records 35,000 to 45,000 clones, about a fifth of them present only once. The sample taken for sequencing was blood. The receptors come from a female donor with papillary thyroid cancer or a benign thyroid nodule (not recorded which). Some clones in this sample may be carry-over from other donors' samples.

This clone was counted ten times or more. V gene TRBV7-2 combines with J gene TRBJ2-1; 7 bases line up with TRBD2. Germline V gene sequence: CDR1 SGHTA, CDR2 FQGNSA. V gave up 1 base and J gave up 3 bases; unmatched junction bases: 6. The CDR3 spans 16 residues. The CDR3 loop is CASSLVVGGDYNEQFF. The CDR3 coding sequence is TGTGCCAGCAGCTTAGTAGTGGGAGGGGACTACAATGAGCAGTTCTTC.

The chain has TRBV18 and TRBJ1-4; TRBD1 matches 9 bases. The CDR3 length is 14 residues. Trimming at V came to 1 base and at J to 8 bases, leaving 2 bases not matched to a gene. The V gene's germline CDR1 is KGHSH and CDR2 LQKENI. CDR3 DNA sequence: TGTGCCAGCTCACCACGGGACAGGGCGGAAAAACTGTTTTTT. Encoded protein: CASSPRDRAEKLFF.

This clone was observed at least ten times. This rearrangement joins TRBV5-1 to TRBJ2-7; 8 bases align to TRBD1. Germline V lookup: CDR1 SGHRS, CDR2 YFSETQ. The V gene end was trimmed by 1 base and the J gene end by 2 bases; junction bases not matched to a gene: 5. This CDR3 spans 15 amino acids. CDR3 DNA: TGCGCCAGCAGCTTGACGACAGGGGTAACCTACGAGCAGTACTTC. Residues: CASSLTTGVTYEQYF.

The chain recombines TRBV20-1 with TRBJ2-7, with 8 nucleotides matching TRBD2. The V gene end was trimmed by 3 bases and the J gene end by 0 bases; junction bases not matched to a gene: 4. Looked up from germline, CDR1 is DFQATT and CDR2 is SNEGSKA (reference sequence). This CDR3 is built from 14 residues. The CDR3 sequence is CSARAAGVSYEQYF. CDR3 DNA sequence: TGCAGTGCTAGGGCAGCGGGGGTCTCCTACGAGCAGTACTTC.

About this clone: Compared with germline, one end of the junction differs, possibly owing to a read error. The V and J genes are TRBV6-1 and TRBJ1-5; 7 positions agree with TRBD1. CDR1 MNHNS and CDR2 SASEGT come from the germline V gene. The CDR3 length is 18 residues. CDR3 loop: CASSEPRDRAISNQPLNF. CDR3 nucleotides: TGTGCCAGCAGTGAACCGCGGGACAGAGCAATTAGCAATCAGCCCCTGAATTTT.

To note about this clone: One junction end disagrees with the germline gene, perhaps due to a read error. The genes are TRBV10-1 and TRBJ1-2; the match to TRBD1 covers 10 bases. Germline V CDR1 and CDR2: WNHNN, SYGVQD (reference sequence). The CDR3 length is 13 residues. The CDR3 is CASSGDRGNGYTF. Here the CDR3 DNA reads TGCGCCAGCAGCGGGGACAGGGGAAATGGCTACACATTC.

The V gene is TRBV20-1, the J gene TRBJ1-4; maybe TRBD1 (5 bases). V was pared by 1 base and J by 8 bases, with 11 bases between. The CDR3 has 13 amino acids. From germline, CDR1 is DFQATT and CDR2 SNEGSKA (reference sequence). The CDR3 DNA sequence: TGCAGTGCTAGAGGGGGGGTGGACGAAAAACTGTTTTTT. Encoded protein: CSARGGVDEKLFF.

This clone was detected many times. One base away lies a much larger clone, so this may be a sequencing read error. The chain joins TRBV15 to TRBJ2-3; D remains ambiguous. The germline CDR1 and CDR2 sequences are LNHNV and YYDKDF (reference sequence). V lost 1 base to trimming and J lost 6 bases, with 14 bases between them. The CDR3 runs 15 residues. CDR3 nucleotides: TGTGCCACCAGCAGAGGTATGTGGGAATTGGATACGCAGTATTTT. Translating it yields CATSRGMWELDTQYF.

The J gene is TRBJ2-3, the V gene TRBV6-1; no definite D call. The closer fit of TRBJ1-5 to the DNA end suggests the J call may be wrong. This CDR3 comprises 16 residues. Per germline, CDR1 MNHNS and CDR2 SASEGT. The CDR3 loop reads CASKGGIAGGSDTQHF. The CDR3 nucleotides read TGTGCCAGCAAGGGAGGAATAGCGGGAGGGTCTGATACGCAGCATTTT.

This chain connects TRBV27 to TRBJ2-7, with 9 bases fitting TRBD2. From germline, CDR1 is MNHEY and CDR2 SMNVEV (reference sequence). With V trimmed by 6 bases and J by 4 bases, 13 bases remained unmatched. This CDR3 has 16 amino acids. CDR3 region: CASSYSGSHSGYEQYF. DNA for the CDR3: TGTGCCAGCAGCTATAGCGGGAGCCACTCTGGATACGAGCAGTACTTC.

By share of the sample, this clone is medium-sized. V is TRBV6-1 and J is TRBJ2-3; TRBD2 agrees at 10 bases. Unmatched junction bases numbered 8, after V lost 7 bases and J lost 1 base. This CDR3 contains 16 residues. The germline CDR1 and CDR2 sequences are MNHNS and SASEGT. The CDR3 is CASTSAGTSGTDTQYF. CDR3 DNA: TGTGCCAGCACCTCCGCCGGGACTAGCGGCACAGATACGCAGTATTTT.

This clone was recorded many times. The chain combines TRBV5-1 with TRBJ2-1, with D perhaps matching TRBD1 (7 bases). Germline CDR1 reads SGHRS; CDR2 reads YFSETQ. V shed 3 bases and J shed 5 bases, with 12 bases lying between them. This CDR3 spans 14 amino acids. As DNA, the CDR3 is TGCGCCAGCAGCTCCGCGGGACAGCACAATGAGCAGTTCTTC. It codes for CASSSAGQHNEQFF.

This clone was recorded many times. This chain uses TRBV24-1 with TRBJ2-3, with 7 bases fitting TRBD1. Germline trimming cut 0 bases from V and 2 bases from J; bases unmatched to any gene: 4. This CDR3 contains 16 residues. CDR1 is KGHDR and CDR2 is SFDVKD in the germline V gene. The CDR3: CATSDLRQGYTDTQYF. The CDR3 nucleotides are TGTGCCACCAGTGATTTGAGACAGGGTTACACAGATACGCAGTATTTT.

This clone has at least ten counts. This chain connects TRBV23-1 to TRBJ1-6; 7 nucleotides line up with TRBD1. TRBV23-1 is classed as an ORF, of uncertain function. Unmatched junction bases numbered 17, after V lost 6 bases and J lost 0 bases. CDR3 length: 20 residues. CDR3 nucleotide sequence: TGCGCCAGCAGACCTCATGATCAGACAGGGACAAGCTCCTATAATTCACCCCTCCACTTT. As protein: CASRPHDQTGTSSYNSPLHF.

The table lists this clone with a few counts. As the CDR3 is not closed by the conserved phenylalanine or tryptophan, this likely results from a read error. The chain employs TRBV6-2 or TRBV6-3 and TRBJ1-6; D is undetermined. V lost 8 bases, J lost 9 bases, and 11 bases lay in between. The CDR3 runs to 12 residues. The germline CDR1 and CDR2 sequences are MNHEY and SVGEGT. Written as DNA, the CDR3 is TGTGCCAGCTGCCTTGGGCGTTCACCCCTCCACTCT. Translation: CASCLGRSPLHS.

This clone qualifies as medium-sized. The J gene is TRBJ1-1, the V gene TRBV6-2 or TRBV6-3; 9 bases agree with TRBD1. Trimming took 5 bases from V and 0 from J; bases not matched to a gene: 4. Looked up from germline, CDR1 is MNHEY and CDR2 is SVGEGT. This CDR3 has 15 residues. CDR3 nucleotide sequence: TGTGCCAGCAGTCCCACAGGGGGCATGAACACTGAAGCTTTCTTT. This gives the protein CASSPTGGMNTEAFF.

In this sample, this clone turned up a few times. V gene TRBV6-2 or TRBV6-3 combines with J gene TRBJ1-3; D not resolved. From germline, CDR1 is MNHEY and CDR2 SVGEGT. Trimming took off 6 bases at V and 5 bases at J, with 8 bases between the two ends. The CDR3 has 12 amino acids. The CDR3 DNA sequence: TGTGCCAGCAGCCTCCCTAGAAACACCATATATTTT. It encodes CASSLPRNTIYF.